What follows is one TCR beta chain and its context. The target antigen is unknown. The data were taken from a study of T cell responses to AZD1222 COVID-19 vaccine. Generated by immunoSEQ multiplex PCR, the TCRdb table keeps only in-frame clones and is missing some. This sample yields around 180,000 clones, of which approximately 94% are seen a single time; roughly a tenth belongs to the top ten. Broader study findings: Vaccine-related CD4 TCRs covered spike, predominating at 160-218 and 743-854. Females made up more of the donors, who were largely white British, and clonal diversity may have come out too low.

The sequence was collected from an adult in good health. Sequencing was performed on peripheral blood, taken on day 0 of AZD1222 vaccination.

As DNA, the CDR3 is TGTGCCAGCTCACCAGGAGGGGGGCTAACTGGTAATGAAAAACTGTTTTTT. It yields the protein CASSPGGGLTGNEKLFF. V gene TRBV18 combines with J gene TRBJ1-4; perhaps TRBD1 as D (6 bases). The V gene's germline CDR1 is KGHSH and CDR2 LQKENI. The CDR3 extends over 17 amino acids. With 2 bases removed from V and 4 bases from J, the gap between germline ends came to 17 bases. The whole variable domain, remainder taken from reference TRBV18 and TRBJ1-4, is NAGVMQNPRHLVRRRGQEARLRCSPMKGHSHVYWYRQLPEEGLKFMVYLQKENIIDESGMPKERFSAEFPKEGPSILRIQQVVRGDSAAYFCASSPGGGLTGNEKLFFGSGTQLSVL.